This T cell receptor (beta chain) was sequenced in a study of response to subunit inactivated influenza vaccine. Study-wide results and limits: The authors offered the suggestion that each seasonal influenza vaccination recruits few new T cells.

TCRdb redid the calling of the RT-PCR reads with MiXCR, one entry per CDR3 protein. This sample has about 160,000 distinct CDR3 sequences, with around 10% found just once. A word on this clonotype: The antigen remains undetermined.

The V end was cut by 4 bases, the J end by 0 bases, with 12 bases between. The CDR3 contains 15 residues. CDR1 and CDR2 (germline): MNHEY, SVGEGT. The V and J genes are TRBV6-2 or TRBV6-3 and TRBJ1-1; D perhaps matches TRBD1 (5 bases). This clonotype originated in a man between 50 and 69 years old who received an inactivated influenza vaccine. The sequencing here drew on CD8+ T cells sorted from PBMCs, taken less than 25 months after vaccination. The CDR3 loop is CASSSYRIMNTEAFF. CDR3 nucleotide sequence: TGTGCCAGCAGTTCGTACAGGATCATGAACACTGAAGCTTTCTTT.